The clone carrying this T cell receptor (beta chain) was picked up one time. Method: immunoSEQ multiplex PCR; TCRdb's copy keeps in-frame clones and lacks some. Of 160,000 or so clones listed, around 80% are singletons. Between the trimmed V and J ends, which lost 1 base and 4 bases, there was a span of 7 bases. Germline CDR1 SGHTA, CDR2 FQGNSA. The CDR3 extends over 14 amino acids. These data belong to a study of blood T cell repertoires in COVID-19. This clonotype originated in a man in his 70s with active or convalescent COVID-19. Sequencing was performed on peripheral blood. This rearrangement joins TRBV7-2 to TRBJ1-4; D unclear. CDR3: CASSLGVDNEKLFF. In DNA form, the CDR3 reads TGTGCCAGCAGCTTAGGTGTAGATAATGAAAAACTGTTTTTT.